This T cell receptor (beta chain) was captured in a study of blood T cell repertoires in COVID-19 (dated by TCRdb to the early 2020s). The study in broad terms: Samples covering the acute and convalescent phases of COVID-19 were provided by collaborators in the United States, Italy and Spain. Where HLA class I and class II types were available, the types were taken from metadata supplied by the sample provider, not from assay-based typing. The repertoires were released in a freely available public database intended as a resource for research on the immune response to SARS-CoV-2. The material from the prospective study consisted of cDNA or gDNA derived from T cells, B-cell-depleted T cells, or PBMCs. Subjects who had been exposed to COVID-19, were actively infected with it, or had recovered from it provided the deeply sampled blood TCRbeta repertoires that made up the dataset. Sample metadata almost always included a de-identified subject ID, COVID-19 status, age in years and sex. Samples were obtained from the ongoing ImmuneRACE study (first 160 participants) and from about 1,300 subjects provided by 6 global collaborators. The research as a whole found: How much clinical and demographic metadata was included differed by source and by participant, and the metadata was provided uncurated.

The immunoSEQ Assay, a bias-controlled multiplex PCR, was used to amplify TCRbeta CDR3 regions from genomic DNA. The source study handled its data this way. Within the assay, amplification of reference gene primers was used to estimate how many nucleated cells each sample contained. To quantify the absolute abundance of each unique TCRbeta CDR3 rearrangement, sequence reads were collapsed and filtered. Productive Simpson clonality was computed per sample as the square root of Simpson's diversity index over productive rearrangements. Entries here come from immuneACCESS through TCRdb and include only in-frame sequences with V and J called. Some clones fail to appear in such tables; in the studies checked, an unresolved V gene covers under half of the shortfall, and the cause of the remainder is unknown. That table is the source of V, J and clone size, and D and trimming were worked out from the DNA. The sample yields 200,000 to 300,000 clones; about 87% were counted once. Less than 3% of the sample is taken by the ten largest.

This clone is a singleton in its sample. Its target antigen remains unknown. No much larger clone exists at a distance of one base, and base qualities are not known. Including the terminal cysteine and phenylalanine, the CDR3 comprises 12 residues. Only CDR3 DNA remains: 36 bases, in frame from the first base. V is cut by 4 bases and J by 8 bases, and the space between the germline ends is 10 bases. CDR1 SGDLS and CDR2 YYNGEE are derived from the germline V gene. Collaborating institutions collected whole blood in K2EDTA tubes following their own protocols. For TCRbeta analysis, collaborator samples were shipped as frozen whole blood, as isolated PBMCs, or as DNA extracted from either sample type.

In this chain, TRBV9 is recombined with TRBJ2-1; TRBD1 is a possible D gene, resting on 6 matching bases. The sequenced sample consisted of peripheral blood. The TCR was taken from a woman between 45 and 65 years old with acute or convalescent COVID-19. The DNA is as follows: TGTGCCAGCAGCCCCACAGGGTATGAGCAGTTCTTC. It is translated as CASSPTGYEQFF.